This T cell receptor (beta chain) stems from a study of CD8 T cells in ankylosing spondylitis. General study points: What seemed typical of ankylosing spondylitis blood was a TCR beta motif built from under 10 highly homologous variants. Relatively rare in peripheral blood, disease-linked clones were also CD8+. Researchers reportedly found disease-linked clones significantly enriched in matched ankylosing spondylitis synovial fluid. In reactive arthritis synovial fluid and blood, some motif variants had been reported before.

V lost 7 bases and J 0 bases, leaving 15 bases between the germline ends. Per germline, CDR1 MNHNS and CDR2 SASEGT. The CDR3 is 16 residues long. Quantitative 5'-RACE with molecular barcodes generated TCR beta libraries. TCRdb reprocessed the 5' RACE reads with MiXCR, giving one entry per CDR3 protein. This sample has approximately 300,000 distinct CDR3 sequences, with under 8.5% found just once. This clonotype was recorded a few times. What it recognizes is unknown. Sequencing used blood, either unsorted or a sorted T cell fraction (not recorded which). The chain recombines TRBV6-1 with TRBJ2-2; D may be TRBD1 (6 bases). This clonotype originated in a male donor with ankylosing spondylitis. The CDR3 nucleotides read TGTGCCAGCACCCGAAACAGGGCCGCGAACACCGGGGAGCTGTTTTTT. Amino acids: CASTRNRAANTGELFF.